Below are 2 T cell receptor beta chains sequenced from a single sample in a study of cytomegalovirus exposure and HLA in healthy donors. PCR employed 60 Vbeta and 13 Jbeta primers. Using immunoSEQ multiplex PCR, the repertoire was profiled, and TCRdb retains in-frame clones only, with some absent. The repertoire consists of some 140,000 clones, with about 85% occurring once and the leading ten covering approximately 7.7%. What was sequenced was PBMCs. These receptor sequences come from a man aged 30 to 39 in good health and CMV-seropositive.

V usage is TRBV2 and J usage is TRBJ1-1; D is ambiguous. This CDR3 is built from 15 residues. CDR1 is SNHLY and CDR2 is FYNNEI in the germline V gene. Trimming took off 8 bases at V and 1 base at J, with 17 bases between the two ends. Here the CDR3 DNA reads TGTGCCAGCCTCGTGGAGTGGAGCTCGAACACTGAAGCTTTCTTT. Its protein product is CASLVEWSSNTEAFF.

This clone was recorded a few times. This chain uses TRBV5-1 with TRBJ2-5, with D perhaps TRBD1 (5 bases). The ends were cut back, 5 bases at V and 3 bases at J, with 5 bases in the middle. CDR1 and CDR2 (germline): SGHRS, YFSETQ. This CDR3 is built from 11 residues. This CDR3 is CASRGEETQYF. In nucleotides, the CDR3 is TGCGCCAGCAGAGGGGAAGAGACCCAGTACTTC.